These 15 T cell receptor beta chains were all obtained from the same sample, sequenced in a study of metastatic and nonmetastatic thyroid tumors. Prior to thyroid surgery, none of the patients had received any treatment. Via MiXCR, TCRdb re-called the PCR reads. The table lists about 93,000 clones, roughly 12% of them singletons. The sample was blood. These receptors were collected from a female donor with papillary thyroid cancer or a benign thyroid nodule (not recorded which). Some clones in this sample may be carry-over from other donors' samples.

This clone was seen many times. This sequence joins TRBV11-2 and TRBJ2-3, with 8 nucleotides matching TRBD2. The CDR3 extends over 17 amino acids. Germline V CDR1 and CDR2: SGHAT, FQNNGV. With V trimmed by 2 bases and J by 5 bases, 12 bases remained unmatched. The CDR3 spells CASSLKVPGGPIDTQYF. CDR3 DNA: TGTGCCAGCAGCTTAAAGGTGCCGGGAGGGCCTATAGATACGCAGTATTTT. The variable domain in full, completed from reference TRBV11-2 and TRBJ2-3, reads EAGVAQSPRYKIIEKRQSVAFWCNPISGHATLYWYQQILGQGPKLLIQFQNNGVVDDSQLPKDRFSAERLKGVDSTLKIQPAKLEDSAVYLCASSLKVPGGPIDTQYFGPGTRLTVL.

This clone was counted many times. The gene calls are TRBV5-1 and TRBJ1-4; D not certain. Trimming left V 3 bases short and J 0 bases short, with 6 bases between. CDR1 SGHRS and CDR2 YFSETQ come from the germline V gene. CDR3 length: 14 amino acids. The CDR3 loop is CASSYGATNEKLFF. The CDR3 DNA sequence: TGCGCCAGCAGCTACGGTGCAACTAATGAAAAACTGTTTTTT.

This clone was seen ten or more times. V is TRBV12-3 or TRBV12-4 and J is TRBJ2-1; D tentatively reads TRBD1 or TRBD2 (5 bases each). Trimming removed 5 bases at V and 8 bases at J, with 19 bases between. This CDR3 region has 15 residues. CDR3 in DNA: TGTGCCAGCAGTACGTCCGGGACGAAAAGCGATGAGCAGTTCTTC. Translation: CASSTSGTKSDEQFF.

In its sample, this clone was seen many times. The chain employs TRBV28 and TRBJ2-7; 7 positions agree with TRBD1. Germline-derived CDR1 and CDR2 are MDHEN and SYDVKM. V was clipped by 2 bases and J by 5 bases; unmatched bases: 12. This CDR3 has 16 residues. CDR3 in DNA: TGTGCCAGCAGTTTACCCTTATTGACAGGGCGCCACGAGCAGTACTTC. This sequence encodes CASSLPLLTGRHEQYF.

This clone has a count of ten or more. The chain links TRBV2 to TRBJ2-3; the match to TRBD2 covers 15 bases. The germline CDR1 and CDR2 sequences are SNHLY and FYNNEI. J was trimmed by 5 bases and V by 6 bases; bases with no gene match: 3. The CDR3 runs to 15 residues. The chain's CDR3 is CASRKGLAGGDTQYF. The DNA of the CDR3 is TGTGCCAGCAGGAAGGGACTAGCGGGAGGAGATACGCAGTATTTT.

The chain recombines TRBV7-2 with TRBJ2-5; D is unclear. The CDR3 is 12 amino acids. V was trimmed by 5 bases and J by 7 bases, leaving 11 bases between them. The V gene's germline CDR1 is SGHTA and CDR2 FQGNSA. CDR3 coding DNA: TGTGCCAGCAGCCGCCCCGCCAGGACCCAGTACTTC. Its translation is CASSRPARTQYF.

This clone was observed many times. This rearrangement joins TRBV13 to TRBJ2-7; TRBD1 matches 9 bases. CDR3 size: 18 residues. The germline gives CDR1 PRHDT, CDR2 FYEKMQ (reference sequence). Trimming at V came to 5 bases and at J to 2 bases, leaving 16 bases not matched to a gene. The CDR3 region has the DNA TGTGCCAGCAGCCTCTTGGGCTCTTACAGGGGGCAACCCTACGAGCAGTACTTC. Translated, it gives CASSLLGSYRGQPYEQYF.

This clone was seen only a few times. J is TRBJ1-6 and V is TRBV7-8, with a possible D match to TRBD1 (5 bases). CDR1 SGHVS and CDR2 FQNEAQ come from the germline V gene. The CDR3 has 15 residues. Between the trimmed V and J ends, which lost 4 bases and 10 bases, there was a span of 17 bases. In nucleotides, the CDR3 is TGTGCCAGCAGCTCACAGGCAGGTCCCGGGTCACCCCTCCACTTT. This encodes CASSSQAGPGSPLHF.

The V call is TRBV5-1, the J call TRBJ2-2; the match to TRBD2 covers 7 bases. Germline V gene lookup returns CDR1 SGHRS and CDR2 YFSETQ. CDR3 length: 15 amino acids. J lost 7 bases, V lost 4 bases, and 10 bases had no gene match. The CDR3 sequence: CASSPGGGANGELFF. The DNA of the CDR3 is TGCGCCAGCAGCCCGGGGGGTGGGGCCAACGGGGAGCTGTTTTTT.

This clone has ten or more counts. The chain links TRBV7-2 to TRBJ2-2; D remains unclear. Between the trimmed V and J ends, which lost 4 bases and 2 bases, there was a span of 11 bases. CDR1 SGHTA and CDR2 FQGNSA come from the germline V gene. CDR3 length: 15 amino acids. CDR3 amino acids: CASSSSSRNTGELFF. Written as DNA, the CDR3 is TGTGCCAGCAGCTCCTCCAGCCGAAACACCGGGGAGCTGTTTTTT. Looking up the rest from reference TRBV7-2 and TRBJ2-2 gives the full variable domain: GAGVSQSPSNKVTEKGKDVELRCDPISGHTALYWYRQSLGQGLEFLIYFQGNSAPDKSGLPSDRFSAERTGGSVSTLTIQRTQQEDSAVYLCASSSSSRNTGELFFGEGSRLTVL.

The table lists this clone with a few counts. The genes are TRBV20-1 and TRBJ2-5, with a weak D call TRBD2 (6 bases). The CDR3 runs to 16 residues. Germline V gene data show CDR1 as DFQATT and CDR2 as SNEGSKA (reference sequence). Trimming shortened V by 4 bases and J by 1 base, and 19 bases separated the two germline ends. In nucleotides, the CDR3 is TGCAGTGCTATAATCCCCAGCAGCGGGCGCCAAGAGACCCAGTACTTC. Its translation is CSAIIPSSGRQETQYF.

This clone showed up many times. This chain connects TRBV6-6 to TRBJ1-6; tentative D call: TRBD1 (5 bases). This CDR3 comprises 14 residues. The V gene's germline CDR1 is MNHNY and CDR2 SVGAGI (reference sequence). The V and J ends lost 1 base and 10 bases respectively, with 11 bases between them. CDR3 in amino acids: CASSYFPWGSPLHF. CDR3 in DNA: TGTGCCAGCAGTTACTTTCCTTGGGGGTCACCCCTCCACTTT.

The chain has TRBV7-3 and TRBJ1-1; tentatively, D is TRBD1 (6 bases). Trimming cost V 2 bases and J 5 bases, with 15 bases left between them. CDR1 SGHTA and CDR2 FQGTGA come from the germline V gene. CDR3 length equals 15 residues. The CDR3 DNA follows: TGTGCCAGCAGCTTAGACAACTCAGGGGTGACTGAAGCTTTCTTT. Translated: CASSLDNSGVTEAFF. Looking up the rest from reference TRBV7-3 and TRBJ1-1 gives the full variable domain: GAGVSQTPSNKVTEKGKYVELRCDPISGHTALYWYRQSLGQGPEFLIYFQGTGAADDSGLPNDRFFAVRPEGSVSTLKIQRTERGDSAVYLCASSLDNSGVTEAFFGQGTRLTVV.

This clone was picked up many times. The CDR3 protein is CASRRGREQYF. CDR3 in DNA: TGTGCCAGCAGACGCGGTCGAGAGCAGTACTTC. The rearrangement links TRBV27 to TRBJ2-7; no reliable D call. The CDR3 extends over 11 amino acids. Germline values: CDR1 MNHEY, CDR2 SMNVEV (reference sequence). V was clipped by 6 bases and J by 7 bases, with 10 bases between them.

This clone was observed at least ten times. The chain combines TRBV20-1 with TRBJ2-5, with unresolved D. The germline V gene encodes CDR1 DFQATT and CDR2 SNEGSKA (reference sequence). The CDR3 contains 14 residues. The V end was cut by 6 bases, the J end by 2 bases, with 16 bases between. CDR3 bases: TGCAGTGCGGAACTTAGTGGCACACAAGAGACCCAGTACTTC. This translates into CSAELSGTQETQYF.